The 2 T cell receptor beta chains presented below share a single source sample, sequenced in a study of T-cell reconstitution after alpha-beta-depleted transplantation in children. A library of TCRbeta sequences, prepared with unique molecular identifiers, was generated. TCRdb redid the calling of the PCR reads with MiXCR, one entry per CDR3 protein. The sample contains approximately 490,000 distinct CDR3 sequences, 9.5% to 15% of which appear only once. The sequencing here drew on PBMCs from the stem cell graft donor, taken from the stem cell graft. The receptors were sampled from a human donor who donated a stem cell graft to a child with combined immunodeficiency.

V and J are TRBV5-4 and TRBJ2-1, with D hard to call. The CDR3 runs 16 residues. Germline assignment: CDR1 SGHNT and CDR2 YYREEE (reference sequence). Trimming pared 3 bases from V and 0 bases from J, leaving 13 bases between. CDR3 coding DNA: TGTGCCAGCAGCTCGGAAAGCGTGTACTCCTACAATGAGCAGTTCTTC. It yields the protein CASSSESVYSYNEQFF.

This clonotype was observed a few times. V is TRBV7-2 and J is TRBJ1-2; TRBD1 aligns across 11 bases. The CDR3 length is 14 residues. The V and J ends lost 2 bases and 6 bases, in that order; junction bases with no gene match: 2. Germline V gives CDR1 SGHTA, CDR2 FQGNSA. The CDR3 bases are TGTGCCAGCAGCTTAAGGGGACAGGGGGATGGCTACACCTTC. Protein product: CASSLRGQGDGYTF.